A selection of T cell receptor beta chains follows, all from one sample in a study of blood T cell repertoires in COVID-19. Measured with immunoSEQ multiplex PCR; TCRdb has only the in-frame clones, and not every one. The sample lists fewer than 250,000 clones, roughly 90% seen once, with 2.5% to 3% in the top ten. The sample comprised PBMCs or T cells enriched from blood (not recorded which). The receptor source for this set is a woman in her 30s with acute COVID-19. Each CDR3 is given with its conserved first and last residue. Each record gives: V gene, clone size, J gene, D gene, CDR3 DNA, CDR3 protein. A D gene is named only where the DNA matches it firmly. Clone sizes are given selectively: once, few, many, or a class where the clone is expanded.

TRBV19	.	TRBJ1-5	.	TGTGCCAGTAGTCCCCTGACACATTATAGCAATCAGCCCCAGCATTTT	CASSPLTHYSNQPQHF
TRBV7-6	.	TRBJ2-1	.	TGTGCCAGCAGCCTAGACCGGGTCTTTGACAATGAGCAGTTCTTC	CASSLDRVFDNEQFF
TRBV14	.	TRBJ2-5	.	TGTGCCAGCAGCTCCGCTATTTCTGCGGGGACCCAGTACTTC	CASSSAISAGTQYF
TRBV30	.	TRBJ1-2	.	TGTGCCTGGAGCCGCATCACAGGTTCCGGCGGCTACACCTTC	CAWSRITGSGGYTF
TRBV5-6	.	TRBJ2-7	TRBD1	TGTGCCAGCAGACGACAGGGGGCAGTTTACGAGCAGTACTTC	CASRRQGAVYEQYF
TRBV19	few	TRBJ1-2	.	TGTGCCAGTAGTATAGGGGCCCGGACAGACTATGGCTACACCTTC	CASSIGARTDYGYTF
TRBV19	.	TRBJ2-2	.	TGTGCCAGTAGTTTTCTAGAAGGAACCGGGGAGCTGTTTTTT	CASSFLEGTGELFF
TRBV29-1	.	TRBJ1-5	.	TGCAGCGTTGGGGAGCTGGTGGGCAATCAGCCCCAGCATTTT	CSVGELVGNQPQHF
TRBV19	.	TRBJ2-2	TRBD1	TGTGCCAGTAGTGAGCAGGGGGTTGGCGGGGAGCTGTTTTTT	CASSEQGVGGELFF
TRBV5-1	.	TRBJ2-7	TRBD1	TGCGCCAGCAGCACAGGACAGGGGACCTACGAGCAGTACTTC	CASSTGQGTYEQYF
TRBV6-5	.	TRBJ2-1	TRBD2	TGTGCCAATGTTCCCGGGACTAGCGTCAATGAGCAGTTCTTC	CANVPGTSVNEQFF
TRBV5-4	.	TRBJ2-5	TRBD1	TGTGCCAGCAGCTTGTCGTTCCAGGGGGCGCCGGAGACCCAGTACTTC	CASSLSFQGAPETQYF
TRBV30	.	TRBJ2-7	TRBD1	TGTGCCTGGAGCGGGGACAGGGGACACTACGAGCAGTACTTC	CAWSGDRGHYEQYF
TRBV7-8	.	TRBJ1-1	TRBD1	TGTGCCAGCAGCCCCCGGACAGGGCAGAACACTGAAGCTTTCTTT	CASSPRTGQNTEAFF
TRBV13	.	TRBJ1-1	TRBD1	TGTGCCAGCAGCTTAACCGGGACAGGGGGCCTGTGGAACACTGAAGCTTTCTTT	CASSLTGTGGLWNTEAFF
TRBV4-1	.	TRBJ1-2	TRBD1	TGCGCCAGCACCCAAACAGGGGGCGAAAGGGATGGCTACACCTTC	CASTQTGGERDGYTF
TRBV4-1	.	TRBJ1-2	.	TGCGCCAGCAGCCAAGGTGGGGGGAGACGCGGAGCTAACTATGGCTACACCTTC	CASSQGGGRRGANYGYTF
TRBV28	.	TRBJ2-3	.	TGTGCCAGCAGTTTAGGCGCAGGGCACACAGATACGCAGTATTTT	CASSLGAGHTDTQYF
TRBV7-9	.	TRBJ2-5	TRBD1	TGTGCCAGCAGCTTGGGACAGGGGGCAGTTGAGACCCAGTACTTC	CASSLGQGAVETQYF
TRBV6-5	.	TRBJ1-3	.	TGTGCCAGCTCAGGGGTACCCTCTGGAAACACCATATATTTT	CASSGVPSGNTIYF
TRBV4-1	.	TRBJ1-3	TRBD1	TGCGCCAGCAGGCAGGGGGCACGAAACACCATATATTTT	CASRQGARNTIYF
TRBV19	.	TRBJ2-7	.	TGTGCCAGTAGTCCCTCAGGAGGAGGCGAGCAGTACTTC	CASSPSGGGEQYF
TRBV4-1	.	TRBJ1-2	TRBD1	TGCGCCAGCAGCGAGGGACAGGCCAACTATGGCTACACCTTC	CASSEGQANYGYTF
TRBV18	.	TRBJ1-5	.	TGTGCCAGCTCCGAAATGCAGGATCAGCCCCAGCATTTT	CASSEMQDQPQHF
TRBV27	.	TRBJ1-1	TRBD1	TGTGCCAGCAGTCCAACCAAGGGGGCGGGTGGCACTGAAGCTTTCTTT	CASSPTKGAGGTEAFF
TRBV4-1	.	TRBJ1-4	.	TGCGCCAGCAGCCAAGATCTCACGGGCTCGACAGCAACTAATGAAAAACTGTTTTTT	CASSQDLTGSTATNEKLFF
TRBV9	.	TRBJ2-1	.	TGTGCCAGCAGCACTTCGGATGAGCAGTTCTTC	CASSTSDEQFF
TRBV18	.	TRBJ2-5	.	TGTGCCAGCTCACCGGATACAGCCCAAGAGACCCAGTACTTC	CASSPDTAQETQYF
TRBV5-1	.	TRBJ2-7	TRBD1	TGCGCCAGCAGCTTGTGGGACAGCTACGAGCAGTACTTC	CASSLWDSYEQYF
TRBV3-1/TRBV3-2	many	TRBJ2-5	.	TGTGCCAGCAGCCAGTATCAAGAGACCCAGTACTTC	CASSQYQETQYF
TRBV19	.	TRBJ2-2	TRBD1	TGTGCCAGTAGTCTACAGGGGCGGGACACCGGGGAGCTGTTTTTT	CASSLQGRDTGELFF
TRBV12-3/TRBV12-4	.	TRBJ2-1	.	TGTGCCAGCAGTTTAGGAGACAATGAGCAGTTCTTC	CASSLGDNEQFF
TRBV15	.	TRBJ2-3	TRBD2	TGTGCCACCAGCAGAGTTCTAGCGGGTGGTACAGATACGCAGTATTTT	CATSRVLAGGTDTQYF
TRBV10-3	.	TRBJ2-4	.	TGTGCCATCAGTGAGGGGACACGGGGTCGAAACATTCAGTACTTC	CAISEGTRGRNIQYF
TRBV7-2	.	TRBJ2-5	.	TGTGCCAGCAGCTTAGAGGGGTCGGGCGGGGCACGGACCCAGTACTTC	CASSLEGSGGARTQYF
TRBV6-5	.	TRBJ1-4	TRBD1	TGTGCCAGCACTACAGGGGCAACTAATGAAAAACTGTTTTTT	CASTTGATNEKLFF
TRBV4-1	.	TRBJ2-7	TRBD2	TGCGCCAGCAGCCAAGTCGGCGGGGGGAGGTACGAGCAGTACTTC	CASSQVGGGRYEQYF
TRBV5-1	once	TRBJ2-5	TRBD2	TGCGCCAGCAGCTCCCCCTCCCGACTAGCGGGGGGGATAGAGACCCAGTACTTC	CASSSPSRLAGGIETQYF
TRBV5-1	.	TRBJ2-7	.	TGCGCCAGCAGCTTCGTGGGGAGAGCCTACGAGCAGTACTTC	CASSFVGRAYEQYF
TRBV5-1	.	TRBJ1-2	.	TGCGCCAGCAGCCCGGACAGCCAGAACTATGGCTACACCTTC	CASSPDSQNYGYTF
TRBV29-1	.	TRBJ1-5	TRBD1	TGCAGCGTTGCAGGACAGGGGGCCGGTCAGCCCCAGCATTTT	CSVAGQGAGQPQHF
TRBV5-1	.	TRBJ1-6	.	TGCGCCAGCCACGTTTCTCTAAATTCACCCCTCCACTTT	CASHVSLNSPLHF
TRBV10-3	.	TRBJ1-2	.	TGTGCCATCAGTGAACAGACGCCTCAGGGCTACACCTTC	CAISEQTPQGYTF
TRBV14	.	TRBJ1-2	.	TGTGCCAGCAGCCCCCGTTTGGCAGGGTACTATGGCTACACCTTC	CASSPRLAGYYGYTF
TRBV3-1/TRBV3-2	.	TRBJ1-2	.	TGTGCCAGCAGCCAAGGATGGAGTATCCAGTCGCACGATGGCTACACCTTC	CASSQGWSIQSHDGYTF
TRBV28	.	TRBJ1-6	TRBD1	TGTGCCAGCAGTTTCAGACAGGGTATTTCACCCCTCCACTTT	CASSFRQGISPLHF
TRBV3-1/TRBV3-2	.	TRBJ2-2	.	TGTGCCAGCACCCTTCACAGGGACACCGGGGAGCTGTTTTTT	CASTLHRDTGELFF
TRBV5-1	.	TRBJ1-4	.	TGCGCCAGCAGCTTAGGACAGACAACTAATGAAAAACTGTTTTTT	CASSLGQTTNEKLFF
TRBV6-1	.	TRBJ2-3	.	TGTGCCAGCAGTGAAAACCCGGCAGATACGCAGTATTTT	CASSENPADTQYF
TRBV7-9	.	TRBJ1-2	TRBD1	TGTGCCAGCAGCCAAGACAGGGGCGACTATGGCTACACCTTC	CASSQDRGDYGYTF
TRBV2	.	TRBJ1-5	TRBD1	TGTGCCACCGGTATGGGACAGGGTGGAGGAAGCAATCAGCCCCAGCATTTT	CATGMGQGGGSNQPQHF
TRBV3-1/TRBV3-2	.	TRBJ2-1	.	TGTGCCAGCAGCCAAGAACCCCCCTATCTTCGGGGTGAGCAGTTCTTC	CASSQEPPYLRGEQFF
TRBV4-1	.	TRBJ1-1	.	TGCGCCAGCAGCCAAGGGCAGTACGCTGAAGCTTTCTTT	CASSQGQYAEAFF
TRBV2	.	TRBJ1-1	.	TGTGCCAGCAGTGAGACAGGGAACACTGAAGCTTTCTTT	CASSETGNTEAFF
TRBV6-2/TRBV6-3	.	TRBJ2-5	.	TGTGCCAGCAGTTACTCCGGACTGGAGGAAGAGACCCAGTACTTC	CASSYSGLEEETQYF
TRBV19	.	TRBJ1-2	.	TGTGCCAGTACCCCCGGGATCGCTGGCTATGGCTACACCTTC	CASTPGIAGYGYTF
TRBV9	.	TRBJ2-5	.	TGTGCCAGCAGCGTAGGCCAGGGCGGAGGGGAGACCCAGTACTTC	CASSVGQGGGETQYF
TRBV19	.	TRBJ1-1	TRBD1	TGTGCCAGTAGTCGTCCGGGACAGGGGGGCACTGAAGCTTTCTTT	CASSRPGQGGTEAFF
TRBV3-1/TRBV3-2	few	TRBJ2-7	.	TGTGCCAGCAGGAAGAAGGGACAAGGCTACGAGCAGTACTTC	CASRKKGQGYEQYF